Sequencing of this T cell receptor beta chain was carried out in a study of STAT5B mutations in CD4+ large granular lymphocyte leukemia. Study-wide findings and caveats: No patients shared main leukemic clonotypes, though roughly 25% appeared at low frequency elsewhere. Patient CD4-sorted repertoires looked more clonal than healthy CD4+ repertoires, even without putative leukemic clones.

This clone appeared a few times. Its antigen is not known. TCRdb's copy holds only in-frame clones and misses some; the assay was immunoSEQ multiplex PCR. The data hold some 34,000 clones, with around four fifths observed a single time. V lost 3 bases to trimming and J lost 5 bases; unmatched junction nucleotides: 6. Germline assignment: CDR1 SGHTA and CDR2 FQGNSA. The CDR3 length is 17 residues. This clonotype was sampled from a human donor in good health. Specimen: CD4+ T cells from blood buffy coats. The V and J genes are TRBV7-2 and TRBJ2-3, with 15 bases lining up with TRBD2. CDR3 loop: CASSLGTSGRPLDTQYF. The CDR3 DNA sequence: TGTGCCAGCAGCTTGGGGACTAGCGGGAGGCCCCTAGATACGCAGTATTTT.